The entry below gives a single TCR beta chain sequence along with its context. Its antigen is unidentified. Sequenced by immunoSEQ multiplex PCR; TCRdb stores in-frame clones only, minus some. Altogether under 15,000 clones are present, just under 80% being singletons, with the ten largest covering approximately 24%. This record belongs to a study of PD-1 blockade in classical Hodgkin lymphoma. Every patient was affected by relapse after autologous stem cell transplantation, while exposure to brentuximab vedotin was not uniform. Whole-study results and caveats: Significantly greater TCR diversity emerged by C4D1 in CD4+ cells but not CD8+ cells. Before treatment, complete responders showed about the same diversity as newly diagnosed patients.

CDR3 length equals 16 residues. CDR1 MNHEY and CDR2 SMNVEV come from the germline V gene (reference sequence). With V trimmed by 5 bases and J by 4 bases, 10 bases remained unmatched. The TCR originated in a human donor with classical Hodgkin lymphoma. The chain uses TRBV27 and TRBJ2-3; TRBD2 matches at 9 bases. The material sequenced was peripheral blood mononuclear cells (PBMCs), taken at baseline. CDR3 in DNA: TGTGCCAGCAGTCCGATAGCGGGGGACCTCCCAGATACGCAGTATTTT. This sequence encodes CASSPIAGDLPDTQYF.